The rows below give T cell receptor beta chains drawn from one sample of a study of metastatic and nonmetastatic thyroid tumors. TCRdb ran MiXCR on the PCR reads. This table has fewer than 40,000 clones, about 25% appearing once. The sample taken for sequencing was blood. All receptors come from a female donor with papillary thyroid cancer or a benign thyroid nodule (not recorded which). Some clones in this sample may be carry-over from other donors' samples. The CDR3 runs from the conserved cysteine through the conserved F or W.

V gene	J gene	CDR3 protein
TRBV6-1	TRBJ2-2	CASRKVLAGNTGELFF
TRBV9	TRBJ2-1	CASSVEEPGTGNNEQFF
TRBV6-2/TRBV6-3	TRBJ2-7	CASSRAGSYEQYF
TRBV20-1	TRBJ2-6	CSAPNGGANVLTF
TRBV28	TRBJ2-1	CASSAWSSGENEQFF
TRBV7-2	TRBJ1-3	CASSLDDTGNTIYF
TRBV6-2/TRBV6-3	TRBJ1-1	CASSSGYPEAFF
TRBV7-6	TRBJ2-2	CASSLAGQNTGELFF
TRBV19	TRBJ2-1	CASSIGGITSLRINEQFF
TRBV24-1	TRBJ2-3	CATTRTGVTDTQYF
TRBV5-5	TRBJ2-5	CASSPSIQETQYF
TRBV11-2	TRBJ2-1	CASSLDEQEQFF
TRBV27	TRBJ2-1	CASREGGRLFYNEQFF
TRBV12-3/TRBV12-4	TRBJ2-5	CASSPTGLETQYF
TRBV15	TRBJ2-1	CATNPGTSGTAYNEQFF
TRBV6-1	TRBJ2-5	CASRLSGEETQYF
TRBV9	TRBJ2-7	CASSPHGGAGNSYEQYF
TRBV20-1	TRBJ1-2	CSAHDSPYGYTF
TRBV30	TRBJ1-3	CAWGPTGLGGNTIYF
TRBV9	TRBJ2-2	CASSLGRKPNTGELFF
TRBV24-1	TRBJ2-2	CATSGGAAGSNTGELFF
TRBV11-3	TRBJ2-5	CASRQEETQYF
TRBV11-3	TRBJ2-1	CASSLTSAGVEQFF
TRBV28	TRBJ2-1	CASSSFPAGKGNEQFF
TRBV25-1	TRBJ2-3	CASIIPGLDTQYF
TRBV5-1	TRBJ2-2	CSSGGGELLF
TRBV28	TRBJ2-1	CASRAGLSYNEQFF
TRBV20-1	TRBJ1-2	CSAPPGDLGGYTF
TRBV28	TRBJ2-3	CASSSTHTTGWGTDTQYF
TRBV28	TRBJ1-4	CASSQGGWGATNEKLFF
TRBV6-1	TRBJ2-6	CASSVDSSGANVLTF
TRBV28	TRBJ1-5	CASSLGQVVSKPQHF
TRBV6-4	TRBJ2-2	CASRGLDTGELFF
TRBV18	TRBJ2-2	CASSPTGELFF
TRBV11-1	TRBJ2-3	CASSLEIGIPSTDTQYF
TRBV6-6	TRBJ1-6	CASSSHPPGQASASYNSPLHF
TRBV12-3/TRBV12-4	TRBJ1-5	CASTQSGTGGAGQPKHF
TRBV27	TRBJ2-7	CASSFMYEQYF
TRBV6-1	TRBJ1-1	CASSSNGPTEAFF
TRBV6-4	TRBJ2-3	CASSGESADTQYF
TRBV18	TRBJ2-7	CASSSGGRYEQYF
TRBV5-4	TRBJ2-7	CASSIPGLAGHEQYF
TRBV20-1	TRBJ2-7	CSARGLAGGYEQYF
TRBV7-2	TRBJ1-1	CASRLQSGSVGEAFF
TRBV15	TRBJ1-1	CSTSRRDAGSGKAFF
TRBV19	TRBJ1-1	CASSIGDRDRGPGTEAFF
TRBV19	TRBJ2-3	CAVNLGGDTQYF
TRBV20-1	TRBJ2-7	CSAPEGAYEQYF
TRBV19	TRBJ1-2	CARPSNRDRGHRNYGYTF
TRBV5-4	TRBJ1-1	CASSSVESEAFF
TRBV7-2	TRBJ2-7	CASSLESRKDEQYF
TRBV7-2	TRBJ2-3	CASSRELGTGSTDTQYF
TRBV4-3	TRBJ1-1	CASSQDYRGNTEALF
TRBV25-1	TRBJ2-1	CASRRTGTSGEQFF